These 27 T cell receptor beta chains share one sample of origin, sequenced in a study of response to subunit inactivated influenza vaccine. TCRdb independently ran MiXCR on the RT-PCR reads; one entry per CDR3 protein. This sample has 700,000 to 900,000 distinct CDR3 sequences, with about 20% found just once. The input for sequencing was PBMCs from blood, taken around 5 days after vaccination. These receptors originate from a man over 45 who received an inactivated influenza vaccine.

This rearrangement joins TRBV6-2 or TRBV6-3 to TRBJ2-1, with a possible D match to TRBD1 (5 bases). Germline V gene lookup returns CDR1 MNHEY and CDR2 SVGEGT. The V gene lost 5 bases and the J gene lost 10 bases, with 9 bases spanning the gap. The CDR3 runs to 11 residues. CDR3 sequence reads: CASSGDREQFF. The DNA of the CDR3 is TGTGCCAGCAGTGGAGACAGAGAGCAGTTCTTC.

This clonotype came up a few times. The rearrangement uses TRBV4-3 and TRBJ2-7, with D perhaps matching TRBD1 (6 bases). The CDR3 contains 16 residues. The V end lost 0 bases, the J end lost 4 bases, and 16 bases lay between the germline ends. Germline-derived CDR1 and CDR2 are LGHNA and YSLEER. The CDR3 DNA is TGCGCCAGCAGCCAAGATCACTCCAGGGGCGGATACGAGCAGTACTTC. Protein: CASSQDHSRGGYEQYF.

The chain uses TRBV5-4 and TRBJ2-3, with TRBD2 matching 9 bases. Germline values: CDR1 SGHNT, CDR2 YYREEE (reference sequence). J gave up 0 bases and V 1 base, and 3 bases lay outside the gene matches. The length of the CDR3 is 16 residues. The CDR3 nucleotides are TGTGCCAGCAGCTTGTCTAGCGGGGCCAGCACAGATACGCAGTATTTT. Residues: CASSLSSGASTDTQYF.

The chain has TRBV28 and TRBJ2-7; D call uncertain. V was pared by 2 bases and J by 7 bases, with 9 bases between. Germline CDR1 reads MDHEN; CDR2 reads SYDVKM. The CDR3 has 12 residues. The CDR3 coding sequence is TGTGCCAGCAGTTTAAGGCAGGTGGAGCAGTACTTC. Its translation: CASSLRQVEQYF.

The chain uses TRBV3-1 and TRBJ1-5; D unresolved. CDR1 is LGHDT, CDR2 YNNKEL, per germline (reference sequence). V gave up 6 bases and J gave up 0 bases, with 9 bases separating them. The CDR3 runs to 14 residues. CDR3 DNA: TGTGCCAGCAGTGGAGCGGATAGCAATCAGCCCCAGCATTTT. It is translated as CASSGADSNQPQHF. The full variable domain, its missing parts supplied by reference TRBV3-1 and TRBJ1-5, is DTAVSQTPKYLVTQMGNDKSIKCEQNLGHDTMYWYKQDSKKFLKIMFSYNNKELIINETVPNRFSPKSPDKAHLNLHINSLELGDSAVYFCASSGADSNQPQHFGDGTRLSIL.

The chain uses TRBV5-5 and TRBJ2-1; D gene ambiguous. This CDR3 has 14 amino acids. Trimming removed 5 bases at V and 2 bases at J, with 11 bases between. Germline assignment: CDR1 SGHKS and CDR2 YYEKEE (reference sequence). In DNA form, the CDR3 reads TGTGCCAGCAGTTTAAGGCAGACCTACAATGAGCAGTTCTTC. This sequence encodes CASSLRQTYNEQFF. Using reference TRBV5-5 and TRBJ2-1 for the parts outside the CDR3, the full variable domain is DAGVTQSPTHLIKTRGQQVTLRCSPISGHKSVSWYQQVLGQGPQFIFQYYEKEERGRGNFPDRFSARQFPNYSSELNVNALLLGDSALYLCASSLRQTYNEQFFGPGTRLTVL.

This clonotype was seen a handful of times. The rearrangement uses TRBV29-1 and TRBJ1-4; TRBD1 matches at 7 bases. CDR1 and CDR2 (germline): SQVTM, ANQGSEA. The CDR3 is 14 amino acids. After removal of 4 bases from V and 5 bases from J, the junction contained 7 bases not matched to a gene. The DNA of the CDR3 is TGCAGCGTTGCCCCGACAGGGAAGAATGAAAAACTGTTTTTT. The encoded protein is CSVAPTGKNEKLFF.

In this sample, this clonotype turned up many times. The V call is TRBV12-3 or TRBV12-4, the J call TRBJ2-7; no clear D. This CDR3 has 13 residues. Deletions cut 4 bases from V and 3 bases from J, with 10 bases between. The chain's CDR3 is CASSSEPSYEQYF. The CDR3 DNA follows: TGTGCCAGCAGTTCTGAGCCGAGCTACGAGCAGTACTTC.

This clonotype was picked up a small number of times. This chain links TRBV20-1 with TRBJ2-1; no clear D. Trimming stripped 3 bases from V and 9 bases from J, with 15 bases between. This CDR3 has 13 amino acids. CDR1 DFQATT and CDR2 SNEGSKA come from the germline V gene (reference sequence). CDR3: CSASSMSNSEQFF. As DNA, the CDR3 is TGCAGTGCTAGTAGTATGAGTAACAGTGAGCAGTTCTTC.

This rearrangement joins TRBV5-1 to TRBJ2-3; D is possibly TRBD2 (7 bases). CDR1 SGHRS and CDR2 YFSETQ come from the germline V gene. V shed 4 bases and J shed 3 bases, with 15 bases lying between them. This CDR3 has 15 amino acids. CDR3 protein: CASSRAGAGTDTQYF. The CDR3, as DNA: TGCGCCAGCAGCCGTGCGGGGGCCGGGACAGATACGCAGTATTTT. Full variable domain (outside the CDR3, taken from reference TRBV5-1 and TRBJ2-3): KAGVTQTPRYLIKTRGQQVTLSCSPISGHRSVSWYQQTPGQGLQFLFEYFSETQRNKGNFPGRFSGRQFSNSRSEMNVSTLELGDSALYLCASSRAGAGTDTQYFGPGTRLTVL.

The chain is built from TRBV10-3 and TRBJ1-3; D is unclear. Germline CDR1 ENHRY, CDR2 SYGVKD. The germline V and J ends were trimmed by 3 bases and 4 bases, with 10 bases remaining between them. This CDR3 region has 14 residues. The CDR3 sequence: CAISDPVWGNTIYF. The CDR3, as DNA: TGTGCCATCAGTGACCCGGTTTGGGGAAACACCATATATTTT.

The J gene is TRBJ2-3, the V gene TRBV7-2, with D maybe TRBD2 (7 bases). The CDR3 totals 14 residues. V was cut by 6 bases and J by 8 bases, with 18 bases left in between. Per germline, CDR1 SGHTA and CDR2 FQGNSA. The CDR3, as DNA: TGTGCCAGCAGTAACGGGGGCGCGGGAGTTACGCAGTATTTT. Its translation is CASSNGGAGVTQYF. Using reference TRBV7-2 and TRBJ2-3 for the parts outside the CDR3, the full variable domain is GAGVSQSPSNKVTEKGKDVELRCDPISGHTALYWYRQSLGQGLEFLIYFQGNSAPDKSGLPSDRFSAERTGGSVSTLTIQRTQQEDSAVYLCASSNGGAGVTQYFGPGTRLTVL.

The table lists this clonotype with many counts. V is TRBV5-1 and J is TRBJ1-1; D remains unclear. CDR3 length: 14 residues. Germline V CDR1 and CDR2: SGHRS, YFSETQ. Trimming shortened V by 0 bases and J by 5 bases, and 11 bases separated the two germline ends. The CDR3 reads CASSLGGGETEAFF. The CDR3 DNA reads TGCGCCAGCAGCTTGGGAGGCGGAGAGACTGAAGCTTTCTTT.

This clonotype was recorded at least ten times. As DNA, the CDR3 is TGTGCCAGCAGTTTGGAGCGGGATTACGAGCAGTACTTC. Translating it yields CASSLERDYEQYF. The chain links TRBV6-2 or TRBV6-3 to TRBJ2-7; 7 bases agree with TRBD2. The germline V gene encodes CDR1 MNHEY and CDR2 SVGEGT. Trimming at V came to 4 bases and at J to 4 bases, leaving 4 bases not matched to a gene. This CDR3 is built from 13 residues.

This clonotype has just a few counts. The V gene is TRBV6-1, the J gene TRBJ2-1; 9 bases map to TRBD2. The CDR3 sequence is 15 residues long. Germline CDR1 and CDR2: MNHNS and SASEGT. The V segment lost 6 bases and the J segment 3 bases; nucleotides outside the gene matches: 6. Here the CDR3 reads CASRPLAGIYNEQFF. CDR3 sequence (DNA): TGTGCCAGCAGACCACTAGCGGGCATCTACAATGAGCAGTTCTTC.

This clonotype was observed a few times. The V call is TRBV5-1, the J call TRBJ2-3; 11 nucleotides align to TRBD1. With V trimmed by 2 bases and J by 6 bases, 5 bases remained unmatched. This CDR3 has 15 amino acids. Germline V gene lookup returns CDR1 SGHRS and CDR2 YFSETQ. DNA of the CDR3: TGCGCCAGCAGCTTAGGACAGGGGGCTTACGATACGCAGTATTTT. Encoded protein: CASSLGQGAYDTQYF. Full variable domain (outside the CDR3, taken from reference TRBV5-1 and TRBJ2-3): KAGVTQTPRYLIKTRGQQVTLSCSPISGHRSVSWYQQTPGQGLQFLFEYFSETQRNKGNFPGRFSGRQFSNSRSEMNVSTLELGDSALYLCASSLGQGAYDTQYFGPGTRLTVL.

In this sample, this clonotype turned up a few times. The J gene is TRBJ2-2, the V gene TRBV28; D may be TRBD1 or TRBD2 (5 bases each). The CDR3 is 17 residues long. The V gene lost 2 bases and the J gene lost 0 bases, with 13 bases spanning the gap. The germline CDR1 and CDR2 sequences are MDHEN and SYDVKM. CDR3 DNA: TGTGCCAGCAGTTTAGTTATCGGGGCCTCGAACACCGGGGAGCTGTTTTTT. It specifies CASSLVIGASNTGELFF.

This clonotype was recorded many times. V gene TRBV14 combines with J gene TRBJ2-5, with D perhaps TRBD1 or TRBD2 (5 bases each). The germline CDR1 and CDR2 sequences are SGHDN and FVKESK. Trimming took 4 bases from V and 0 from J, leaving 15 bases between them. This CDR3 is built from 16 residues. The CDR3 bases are TGTGCCAGCAGCCCTGTGAGGGGCCGATACCAAGAGACCCAGTACTTC. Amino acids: CASSPVRGRYQETQYF.

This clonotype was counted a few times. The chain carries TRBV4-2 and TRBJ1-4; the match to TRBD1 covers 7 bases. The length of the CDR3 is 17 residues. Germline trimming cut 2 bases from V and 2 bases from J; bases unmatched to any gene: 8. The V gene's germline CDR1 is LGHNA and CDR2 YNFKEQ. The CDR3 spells CASSQTRPRGTNEKLFF. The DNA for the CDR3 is TGTGCCAGCAGCCAAACTCGACCCAGGGGGACTAATGAAAAACTGTTTTTT.

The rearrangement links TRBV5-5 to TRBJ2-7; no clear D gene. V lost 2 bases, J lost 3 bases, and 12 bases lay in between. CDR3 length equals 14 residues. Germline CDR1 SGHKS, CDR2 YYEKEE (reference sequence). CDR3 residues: CASSFGRTLYEQYF. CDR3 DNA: TGTGCCAGCAGCTTCGGACGGACCCTCTACGAGCAGTACTTC.

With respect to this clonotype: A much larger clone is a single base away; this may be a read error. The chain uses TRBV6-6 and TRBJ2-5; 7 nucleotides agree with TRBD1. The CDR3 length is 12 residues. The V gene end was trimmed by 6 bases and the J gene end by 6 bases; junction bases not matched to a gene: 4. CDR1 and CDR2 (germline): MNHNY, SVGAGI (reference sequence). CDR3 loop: CASSQRGQTQYF. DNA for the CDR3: TGTGCCAGCAGCCAAAGGGGGCAGACCCAGTACTTC.

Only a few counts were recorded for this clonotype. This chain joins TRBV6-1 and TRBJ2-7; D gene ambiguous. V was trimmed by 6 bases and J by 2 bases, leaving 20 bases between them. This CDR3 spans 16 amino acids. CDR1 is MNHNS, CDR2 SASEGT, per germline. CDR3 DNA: TGTGCCAGCAGCTTGACAAGGTCTAATACGGCCTACGAGCAGTACTTC. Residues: CASSLTRSNTAYEQYF.

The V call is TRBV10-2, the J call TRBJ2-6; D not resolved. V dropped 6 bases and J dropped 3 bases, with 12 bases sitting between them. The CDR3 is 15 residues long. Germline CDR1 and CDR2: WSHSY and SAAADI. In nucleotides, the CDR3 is TGCGCCAGCAGGGACGGTGTGAGTGGGGCCAACGTCCTGACTTTC. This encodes CASRDGVSGANVLTF.

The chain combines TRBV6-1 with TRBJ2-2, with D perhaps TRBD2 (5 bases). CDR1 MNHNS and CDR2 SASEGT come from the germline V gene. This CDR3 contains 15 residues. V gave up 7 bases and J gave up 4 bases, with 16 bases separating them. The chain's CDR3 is CASTLTTGTTGELFF. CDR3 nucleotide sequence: TGTGCCAGCACCTTAACGACGGGAACCACCGGGGAGCTGTTTTTT.

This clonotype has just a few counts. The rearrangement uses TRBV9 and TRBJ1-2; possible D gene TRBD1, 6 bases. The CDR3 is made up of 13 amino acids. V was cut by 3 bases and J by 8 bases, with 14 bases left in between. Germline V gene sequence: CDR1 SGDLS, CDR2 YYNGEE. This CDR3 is CASSANRVLGYTF. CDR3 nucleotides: TGTGCCAGCAGCGCCAACAGGGTACTGGGCTACACCTTC.

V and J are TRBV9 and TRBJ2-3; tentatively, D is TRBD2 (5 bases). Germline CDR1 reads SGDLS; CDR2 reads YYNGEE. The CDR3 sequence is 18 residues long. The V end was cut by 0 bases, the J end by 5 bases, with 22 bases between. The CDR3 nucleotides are TGTGCCAGCAGCGTAGCCCCATGGGTGGGCGGAGGCCTAGATACGCAGTATTTT. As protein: CASSVAPWVGGGLDTQYF.

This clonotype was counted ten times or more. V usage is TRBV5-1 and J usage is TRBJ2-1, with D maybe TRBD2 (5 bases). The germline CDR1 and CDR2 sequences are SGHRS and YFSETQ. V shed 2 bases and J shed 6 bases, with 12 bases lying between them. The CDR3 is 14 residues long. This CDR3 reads CASSFGGGANEQFF. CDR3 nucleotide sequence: TGCGCCAGCAGCTTCGGCGGAGGAGCCAATGAGCAGTTCTTC.